A single T cell receptor (beta chain) is shown here with its context. Per germline, CDR1 SGHRS and CDR2 YFSETQ. The V and J ends lost 4 bases and 1 base, in that order; junction bases with no gene match: 5. The CDR3 is 15 amino acids. Then a second PCR, running about 6 to 12 cycles, was carried out with a sample-barcoded 5' primer and a J-beta primer mix. TCRdb independently ran MiXCR on the 5' RACE reads; one entry per CDR3 protein. The profile covers more than 1,400,000 distinct CDR3 sequences, with 35% to 45% appearing a single time and roughly 7.9% taken by the ten largest. This sample was taken from a study of blood T cells in healthy people across ages. A minimum of 7 million PBMCs was isolated per sample.

The TCR sequence derives from a woman between 18 and 30 years old in good health. Material for sequencing was blood. The chain couples TRBV5-1 to TRBJ1-1; 9 nucleotides align to TRBD1. CDR3 in amino acids: CASSGLTGGNTEAFF. The CDR3 nucleotides read TGCGCCAGCAGCGGATTGACAGGGGGGAACACTGAAGCTTTCTTT.